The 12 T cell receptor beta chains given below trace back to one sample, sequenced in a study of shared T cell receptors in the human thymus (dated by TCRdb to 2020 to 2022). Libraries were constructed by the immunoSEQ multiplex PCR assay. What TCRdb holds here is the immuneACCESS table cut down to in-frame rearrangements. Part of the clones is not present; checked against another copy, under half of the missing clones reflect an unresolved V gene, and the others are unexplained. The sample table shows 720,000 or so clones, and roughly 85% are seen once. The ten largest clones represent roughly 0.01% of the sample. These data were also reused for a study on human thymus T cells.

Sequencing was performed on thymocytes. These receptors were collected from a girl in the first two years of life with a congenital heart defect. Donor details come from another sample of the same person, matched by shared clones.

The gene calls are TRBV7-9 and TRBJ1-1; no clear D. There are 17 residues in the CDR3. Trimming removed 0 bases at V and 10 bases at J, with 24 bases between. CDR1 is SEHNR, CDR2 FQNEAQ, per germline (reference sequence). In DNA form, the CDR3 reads TGTGCCAGCAGCTTAGCAGGTGAAGGGAGGGAAGGGTCTGGAGCTTTCTTT. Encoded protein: CASSLAGEGREGSGAFF.

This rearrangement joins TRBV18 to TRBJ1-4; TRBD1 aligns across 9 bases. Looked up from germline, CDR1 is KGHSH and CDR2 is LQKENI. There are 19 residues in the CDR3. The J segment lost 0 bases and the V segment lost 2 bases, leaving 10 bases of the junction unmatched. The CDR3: CASSPKRDRDRATNEKLFF. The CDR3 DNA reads TGTGCCAGCTCACCAAAACGGGACAGGGACCGAGCAACTAATGAAAAACTGTTTTTT.

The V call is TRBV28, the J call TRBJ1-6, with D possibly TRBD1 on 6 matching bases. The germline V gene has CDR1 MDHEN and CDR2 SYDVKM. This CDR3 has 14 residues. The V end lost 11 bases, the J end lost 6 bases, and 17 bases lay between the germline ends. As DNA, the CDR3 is TGTGCCGCTCGTGGGACACAGCCTAATTCACCCCTCCACTTT. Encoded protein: CAARGTQPNSPLHF.

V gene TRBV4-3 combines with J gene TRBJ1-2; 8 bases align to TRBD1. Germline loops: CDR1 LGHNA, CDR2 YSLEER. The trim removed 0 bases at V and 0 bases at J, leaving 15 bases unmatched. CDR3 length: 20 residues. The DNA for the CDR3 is TGCGCCAGCAGCCAAGAAGTATTTCGGGACAGGTGGAACTCTAACTATGGCTACACCTTC. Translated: CASSQEVFRDRWNSNYGYTF.

As DNA, the CDR3 is TGTGCCAGCAGCCACGGGACAACGAACACCGGGGAGCTGTTTTTT. This codes for CASSHGTTNTGELFF. The chain links TRBV7-9 to TRBJ2-2, with a weak D call TRBD1 (6 bases). This CDR3 has 15 amino acids. V was clipped by 5 bases and J by 0 bases, with 10 bases between them. Germline-derived CDR1 and CDR2 are SEHNR and FQNEAQ (reference sequence). The variable domain in full, with the rest retrieved from reference TRBV7-9 and TRBJ2-2, is DTGVSQNPRHKITKRGQNVTFRCDPISEHNRLYWYRQTLGQGPEFLTYFQNEAQLEKSRLLSDRFSAERPKGSFSTLEIQRTEQGDSAMYLCASSHGTTNTGELFFGEGSRLTVL.

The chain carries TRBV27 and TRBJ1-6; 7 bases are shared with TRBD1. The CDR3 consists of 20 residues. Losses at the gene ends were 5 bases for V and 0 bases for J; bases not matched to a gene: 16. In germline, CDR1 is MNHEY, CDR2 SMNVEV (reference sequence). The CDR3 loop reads CASSGGTDKVNSSYNSPLHF. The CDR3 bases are TGTGCCAGCAGTGGGGGGACAGACAAAGTAAATAGCTCCTATAATTCACCCCTCCACTTT.

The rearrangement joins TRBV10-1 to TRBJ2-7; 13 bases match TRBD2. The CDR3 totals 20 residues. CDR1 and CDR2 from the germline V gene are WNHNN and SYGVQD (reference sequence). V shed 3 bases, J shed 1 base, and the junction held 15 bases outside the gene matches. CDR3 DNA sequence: TGCGCCAGCAGTGACCAGATGCCGGGACTAGCGGGGAGAGTATCCTACGAGCAGTACTTC. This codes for CASSDQMPGLAGRVSYEQYF.

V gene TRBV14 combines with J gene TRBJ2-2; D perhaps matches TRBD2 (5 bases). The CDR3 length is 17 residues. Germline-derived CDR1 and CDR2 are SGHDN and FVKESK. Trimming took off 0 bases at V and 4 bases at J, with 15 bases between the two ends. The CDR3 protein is CASSQDLGIGGTGELFF. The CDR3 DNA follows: TGTGCCAGCAGCCAAGATCTGGGAATTGGAGGCACCGGGGAGCTGTTTTTT.

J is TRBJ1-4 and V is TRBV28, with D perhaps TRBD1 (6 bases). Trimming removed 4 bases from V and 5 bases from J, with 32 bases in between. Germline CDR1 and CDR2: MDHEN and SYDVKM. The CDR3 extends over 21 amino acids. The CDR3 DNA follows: TGTGCCAGCAGTTCCCTAATCCCACTGCGAGTGGGGGCGAGGTGCAATGAAAAACTGTTTTTT. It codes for CASSSLIPLRVGARCNEKLFF. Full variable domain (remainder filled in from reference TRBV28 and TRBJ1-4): DVKVTQSSRYLVKRTGEKVFLECVQDMDHENMFWYRQDPGLGLRLIYFSYDVKMKEKGDIPEGYSVSREKKERFSLILESASTNQTSMYLCASSSLIPLRVGARCNEKLFFGSGTQLSVL.

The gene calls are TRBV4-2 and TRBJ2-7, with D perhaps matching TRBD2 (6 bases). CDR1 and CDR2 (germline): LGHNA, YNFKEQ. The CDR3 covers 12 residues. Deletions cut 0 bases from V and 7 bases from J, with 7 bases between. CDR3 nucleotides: TGTGCCAGCAGCCAAGACGGGAGTGAGCAGTACTTC. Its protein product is CASSQDGSEQYF.

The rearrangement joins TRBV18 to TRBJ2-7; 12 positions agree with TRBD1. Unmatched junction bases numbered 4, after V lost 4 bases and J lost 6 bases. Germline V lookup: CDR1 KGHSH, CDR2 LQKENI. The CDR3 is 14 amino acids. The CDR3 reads CASSRDRGPLEQYF. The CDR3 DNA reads TGTGCCAGCTCACGGGACAGGGGGCCCCTCGAGCAGTACTTC.

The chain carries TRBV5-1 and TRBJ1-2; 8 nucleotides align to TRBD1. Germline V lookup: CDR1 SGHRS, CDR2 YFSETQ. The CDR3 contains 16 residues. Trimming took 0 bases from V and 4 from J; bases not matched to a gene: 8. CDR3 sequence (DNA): TGCGCCAGCAGCTTGGCCCAGGGGGCTCGAACCTATGGCTACACCTTC. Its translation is CASSLAQGARTYGYTF.